This T cell receptor beta chain was sequenced for a study of blood T cells in healthy people across ages. This clonotype appeared a few times. The V end lost 8 bases, the J end lost 2 bases, and 16 bases lay between the germline ends. CDR3 length: 15 amino acids. Germline-derived CDR1 and CDR2 are SEHNR and FQNEAQ (reference sequence). A sample-barcoded 5' primer and a J-beta primer mix were used in a second PCR of about 6 to 11 cycles. From the 5' RACE reads, TCRdb called clonotypes with MiXCR, one entry per CDR3 protein. The sample includes about 1.1 million distinct CDR3 sequences, roughly two fifths of them seen just once.

The sample comprised blood. The sequence was obtained from a man between 18 and 29 years old in good health. The gene calls are TRBV7-9 and TRBJ2-1, with D perhaps being TRBD1 or TRBD2 (6 bases each). The CDR3 sequence: CASCPRGPPYNEQFF. The CDR3 nucleotides are TGTGCCAGCTGTCCCCGGGGGCCCCCCTACAATGAGCAGTTCTTC.